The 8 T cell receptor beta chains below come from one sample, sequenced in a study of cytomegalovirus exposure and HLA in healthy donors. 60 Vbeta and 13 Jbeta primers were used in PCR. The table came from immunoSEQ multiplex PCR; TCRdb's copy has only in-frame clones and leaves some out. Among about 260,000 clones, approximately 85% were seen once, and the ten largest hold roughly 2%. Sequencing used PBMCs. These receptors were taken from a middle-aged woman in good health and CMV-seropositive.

For the CDR3, the DNA is TGCGCCAGCAGCTGGGGACTAGGCAATACGCAGTATTTT. This translates into CASSWGLGNTQYF. The chain recombines TRBV5-1 with TRBJ2-3, with 8 bases that match TRBD2. This CDR3 region has 13 residues. V trimming: 3 bases; J trimming: 7 bases; junction bases outside the gene matches: 4. Germline CDR1 is SGHRS and CDR2 is YFSETQ.

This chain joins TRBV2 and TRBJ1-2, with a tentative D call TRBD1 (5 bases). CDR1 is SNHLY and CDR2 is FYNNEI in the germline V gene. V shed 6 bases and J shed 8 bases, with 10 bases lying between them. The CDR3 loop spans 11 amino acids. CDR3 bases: TGTGCCAGCAGGGGGGGAGAAGGCTACACCTTC. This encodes CASRGGEGYTF.

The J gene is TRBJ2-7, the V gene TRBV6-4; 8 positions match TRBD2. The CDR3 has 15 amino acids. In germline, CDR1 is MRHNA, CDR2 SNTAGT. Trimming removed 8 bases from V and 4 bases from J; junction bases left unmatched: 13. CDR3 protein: CASSLGAGGPYEQYF. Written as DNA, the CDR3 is TGTGCCAGCTCCCTGGGGGCGGGAGGACCTTACGAGCAGTACTTC.

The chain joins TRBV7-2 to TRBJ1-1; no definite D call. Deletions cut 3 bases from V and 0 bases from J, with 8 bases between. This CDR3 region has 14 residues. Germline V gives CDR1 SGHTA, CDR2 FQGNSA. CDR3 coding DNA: TGTGCCAGCAGCTTTAGTACTCTGAACACTGAAGCTTTCTTT. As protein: CASSFSTLNTEAFF.

CDR3 DNA: TGTGCCAGTAAAGAGGCGGGGGGATACACCGGGGAGCTGTTTTTT. It specifies CASKEAGGYTGELFF. The J gene is TRBJ2-2, the V gene TRBV19; TRBD2 aligns across 8 bases. The V gene end was trimmed by 7 bases and the J gene end by 3 bases; junction bases not matched to a gene: 7. The CDR3 runs 15 residues. Per the germline V gene, CDR1 is LNHDA and CDR2 is SQIVND (reference sequence).

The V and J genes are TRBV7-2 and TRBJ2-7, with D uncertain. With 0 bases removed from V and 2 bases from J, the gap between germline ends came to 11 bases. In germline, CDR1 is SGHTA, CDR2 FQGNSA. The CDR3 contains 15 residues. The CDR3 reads CASSLARNYAYEQYF. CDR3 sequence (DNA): TGTGCCAGCAGCTTAGCGCGTAACTACGCCTACGAGCAGTACTTC.

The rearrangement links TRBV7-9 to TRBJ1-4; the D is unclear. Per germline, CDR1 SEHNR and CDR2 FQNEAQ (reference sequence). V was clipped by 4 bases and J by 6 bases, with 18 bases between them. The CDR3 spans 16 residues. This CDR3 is CASSSDGSYEDEKLFF. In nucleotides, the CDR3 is TGTGCCAGCAGCTCAGACGGGTCTTATGAGGATGAAAAACTGTTTTTT.

CDR3 bases: TGCGCCAGCAGCCAAGAAATAGAAAGCGGGATCTCCTACAATGAGCAGTTCTTC. Protein product: CASSQEIESGISYNEQFF. This chain connects TRBV4-3 to TRBJ2-1; TRBD2 agrees at 7 bases. V trimming: 0 bases; J trimming: 0 bases; junction bases outside the gene matches: 8. The germline CDR1 and CDR2 sequences are LGHNA and YSLEER. The CDR3 sequence is 18 residues long.